Below, 27 T cell receptor beta chains from the same sample are listed, as sequenced in a study of blood T cell repertoires in COVID-19. Measured with immunoSEQ multiplex PCR; TCRdb has only the in-frame clones, and not every one. The data contain 250,000 to 350,000 clones, around 91% of them singletons. The sequenced sample consisted of peripheral blood. The receptors come from a woman aged 55 to 70 with acute or convalescent COVID-19.

The chain employs TRBV27 and TRBJ2-2, with TRBD2 identical over 7 bases. Unmatched junction bases numbered 6, after V lost 5 bases and J lost 3 bases. The CDR3 contains 15 residues. Germline lookup yields CDR1 MNHEY and CDR2 SMNVEV (reference sequence). In DNA form, the CDR3 reads TGTGCCAGCAGTCTTTGGGGGGGGGACACCGGGGAGCTGTTTTTT. This gives the protein CASSLWGGDTGELFF.

V is TRBV3-1 (or the pseudogene TRBV3-2) and J is TRBJ1-2; D is possibly TRBD1 (5 bases). Trimming took off 1 base at V and 7 bases at J, with 10 bases between the two ends. Germline CDR1 and CDR2: LGHDT and YNNKEL (reference sequence). CDR3 length: 13 amino acids. This chain's CDR3 is CASSQVGGGGYTF. As DNA, the CDR3 is TGTGCCAGCAGCCAAGTCGGCGGGGGTGGCTACACCTTC.

This chain connects TRBV18 to TRBJ2-3; D is ambiguous. This CDR3 has 15 residues. Trimming shortened V by 4 bases and J by 0 bases, and 11 bases separated the two germline ends. The germline V gene encodes CDR1 KGHSH and CDR2 LQKENI. The CDR3 nucleotides read TGTGCCAGCTCACATTCTACTCCTAGCACAGATACGCAGTATTTT. Residues: CASSHSTPSTDTQYF.

The CDR3 reads CASSFGAGDGYTF. CDR3 coding DNA: TGTGCCAGCAGTTTCGGCGCAGGGGATGGCTACACCTTC. The chain recombines TRBV12-3 or TRBV12-4 with TRBJ1-2, with a tentative D call TRBD1 (6 bases). The CDR3 runs 13 residues. V was pared by 3 bases and J by 6 bases, with 11 bases between.

The rearrangement links TRBV9 to TRBJ2-1; D might be TRBD2 (7 bases). The CDR3 is 15 residues long. Trimming left V 3 bases short and J 9 bases short, with 19 bases between. The V gene's germline CDR1 is SGDLS and CDR2 YYNGEE. The CDR3 loop is CASSAHVGGPGEQFF. Written as DNA, the CDR3 is TGTGCCAGCAGCGCGCACGTGGGGGGGCCAGGTGAGCAGTTCTTC.

This clone has a single count. The CDR3 bases are TGTGCCAGCGCCAGGGGGAACAATCAGCCCCAGCATTTT. This codes for CASARGNNQPQHF. V is TRBV28 and J is TRBJ1-5, with 7 bases aligning to TRBD1. The CDR3 contains 13 residues. Germline values: CDR1 MDHEN, CDR2 SYDVKM. After removal of 8 bases from V and 3 bases from J, the junction contained 4 bases not matched to a gene.

The chain is built from TRBV27 and TRBJ1-1, with TRBD1 as a possible D gene (5 bases). This CDR3 region has 14 residues. Trimming stripped 6 bases from V and 0 bases from J, with 11 bases between. CDR1 and CDR2 (germline): MNHEY, SMNVEV (reference sequence). The CDR3 region is CASRPRGMNTEAFF. CDR3 DNA: TGTGCCAGCAGGCCAAGGGGTATGAACACTGAAGCTTTCTTT.

For the CDR3, the DNA is TGTGCCAGCAGTTTTGGACAGGTTAATGAAAAACTGTTTTTT. Translated, it gives CASSFGQVNEKLFF. The chain links TRBV6-5 to TRBJ1-4, with 7 bases that match TRBD1. With V trimmed by 4 bases and J by 4 bases, 3 bases remained unmatched. Germline CDR1 is MNHEY and CDR2 is SVGAGI. The CDR3 has 14 amino acids.

The genes are TRBV5-4 and TRBJ2-5, with a possible D match to TRBD2 (5 bases). Trimming removed 0 bases at V and 5 bases at J, with 11 bases between. The CDR3 is made up of 14 amino acids. The V gene's germline CDR1 is SGHNT and CDR2 YYREEE (reference sequence). The CDR3 bases are TGTGCCAGCAGCTTGGGGGCGGAGGTGGAGACCCAGTACTTC. It yields the protein CASSLGAEVETQYF.

The chain is built from TRBV29-1 and TRBJ1-3, with 7 bases identical to TRBD1. In germline, CDR1 is SQVTM, CDR2 ANQGSEA. There are 14 residues in the CDR3. J lost 6 bases, V lost 8 bases, and 13 bases had no gene match. The CDR3 nucleotides read TGCAGCATAATTGGGAGAGGGGGCGAAAACACCATATATTTT. It is translated as CSIIGRGGENTIYF.

V gene TRBV9 combines with J gene TRBJ1-5, with 7 nucleotides matching TRBD1. Germline V gene lookup returns CDR1 SGDLS and CDR2 YYNGEE. With V trimmed by 0 bases and J by 4 bases, 4 bases remained unmatched. The CDR3 length is 15 residues. This CDR3 reads CASSVEDRANQPQHF. The CDR3 nucleotides are TGTGCCAGCAGCGTAGAAGACAGGGCAAATCAGCCCCAGCATTTT.

This sequence joins TRBV19 and TRBJ1-6, with 11 bases that match TRBD1. Germline CDR1 is LNHDA and CDR2 is SQIVND (reference sequence). With V trimmed by 7 bases and J by 8 bases, 10 bases remained unmatched. The CDR3 loop spans 16 amino acids. The CDR3 region is CASTSLGTGGDSPLHF. DNA for the CDR3: TGTGCCAGTACTTCGCTGGGGACAGGGGGGGATTCACCCCTCCACTTT.

V is TRBV4-2 and J is TRBJ1-1; D is unclear. In germline, CDR1 is LGHNA, CDR2 YNFKEQ. The ends were cut back, 4 bases at V and 1 base at J, with 13 bases in the middle. This CDR3 has 15 amino acids. The CDR3 spells CASSPPERGNTEAFF. The CDR3 nucleotides read TGTGCCAGCAGCCCCCCGGAGCGTGGGAACACTGAAGCTTTCTTT.

The rearrangement joins TRBV3-1 (or the pseudogene TRBV3-2) to TRBJ1-2; TRBD1 matches 8 bases. CDR3 length: 15 residues. Germline V gene lookup returns CDR1 LGHDT and CDR2 YNNKEL (reference sequence). The junction had 9 bases not matched to a gene; V was cut back by 1 base and J by 8 bases. DNA for the CDR3: TGTGCCAGCAGCCAAGGGCCAGGGGGCGCCCGGGGCTACACCTTC. Encoded protein: CASSQGPGGARGYTF.

J is TRBJ2-7 and V is TRBV5-1; 8 bases are a match to TRBD1. Looked up from germline, CDR1 is SGHRS and CDR2 is YFSETQ. CDR3 length equals 18 residues. V lost 0 bases to trimming and J lost 1 base; unmatched junction nucleotides: 12. The CDR3 bases are TGCGCCAGCAGCTTGGCCGGAACCCGGACAGGGCGGTCCTACGAGCAGTACTTC. This sequence encodes CASSLAGTRTGRSYEQYF.

This sequence joins TRBV19 and TRBJ1-5; tentatively, D is TRBD1 (6 bases). Germline V CDR1 and CDR2: LNHDA, SQIVND (reference sequence). V lost 5 bases, J lost 4 bases, and 12 bases lay in between. The CDR3 runs to 14 residues. The CDR3 DNA reads as TGTGCCAGTAGTTACAGGGTAAGGAATCAGCCCCAGCATTTT. Its protein is CASSYRVRNQPQHF.

The chain employs TRBV7-9 and TRBJ2-1; maybe TRBD2 (5 bases). The V end lost 0 bases, the J end lost 2 bases, and 8 bases lay between the germline ends. Germline CDR1 and CDR2: SEHNR and FQNEAQ (reference sequence). The CDR3 is made up of 15 amino acids. The CDR3 sequence is CASSLAGAAYNEQFF. CDR3 nucleotides: TGTGCCAGCAGCTTAGCGGGAGCCGCCTACAATGAGCAGTTCTTC.

The chain carries TRBV13 and TRBJ1-4; 9 bases are shared with TRBD1. CDR1 is PRHDT and CDR2 is FYEKMQ in the germline V gene (reference sequence). J lost 5 bases, V lost 4 bases, and 2 bases had no gene match. The CDR3 loop spans 14 amino acids. The CDR3 protein is CASSWGTGNEKLFF. CDR3 coding DNA: TGTGCCAGCAGCTGGGGGACAGGGAATGAAAAACTGTTTTTT.

V and J are TRBV24-1 and TRBJ1-5; D may be TRBD1 (5 bases). The V end was cut by 5 bases, the J end by 1 base, with 8 bases between. The CDR3 is made up of 14 amino acids. Germline CDR1 KGHDR, CDR2 SFDVKD. CDR3 in DNA: TGTGCCACCAGTGTGGCAGGGAGCAATCAGCCCCAGCATTTT. It translates to CATSVAGSNQPQHF.

The CDR3, as DNA: TGTGCCAGCAGCTTAGATCCAGCGGAGAGCACAGATACGCAGTATTTT. Translated: CASSLDPAESTDTQYF. This chain links TRBV7-9 with TRBJ2-3; D might be TRBD2 (5 bases). V gave up 1 base and J gave up 0 bases, with 11 bases separating them. The CDR3 totals 16 residues. Germline V gives CDR1 SEHNR, CDR2 FQNEAQ (reference sequence).

This clone was seen once. The J gene is TRBJ2-2, the V gene TRBV7-2; 9 positions match TRBD2. V lost 0 bases and J lost 4; bases outside the gene matches: 9. Germline-derived CDR1 and CDR2 are SGHTA and FQGNSA. This CDR3 contains 18 residues. CDR3 sequence: CASSLAMIAGDLTGELFF. For the CDR3, the DNA is TGTGCCAGCAGCTTAGCGATGATAGCGGGGGACCTCACCGGGGAGCTGTTTTTT. Drawing the rest from reference TRBV7-2 and TRBJ2-2, the complete variable domain is GAGVSQSPSNKVTEKGKDVELRCDPISGHTALYWYRQSLGQGLEFLIYFQGNSAPDKSGLPSDRFSAERTGGSVSTLTIQRTQQEDSAVYLCASSLAMIAGDLTGELFFGEGSRLTVL.

The V call is TRBV27, the J call TRBJ2-1; TRBD2 aligns across 8 bases. CDR3 length equals 15 residues. Looked up from germline, CDR1 is MNHEY and CDR2 is SMNVEV (reference sequence). J was trimmed by 7 bases and V by 7 bases; bases with no gene match: 12. This chain's CDR3 is CASIDSGSPGNEQFF. The CDR3 DNA reads as TGTGCCAGCATTGACAGCGGGAGCCCCGGAAATGAGCAGTTCTTC.

The rearrangement joins TRBV2 to TRBJ1-1; possibly TRBD1 for D (6 bases). There are 14 residues in the CDR3. Per germline, CDR1 SNHLY and CDR2 FYNNEI. The V gene lost 8 bases and the J gene lost 4 bases, with 17 bases spanning the gap. CDR3 nucleotide sequence: TGTGCCAGCGGTGGGTATACAGGGCGCACTGAAGCTTTCTTT. Translating gives CASGGYTGRTEAFF.

The chain has TRBV11-3 and TRBJ2-5; 11 positions agree with TRBD1. V was clipped by 4 bases and J by 1 base; unmatched bases: 5. Germline assignment: CDR1 SGHNT and CDR2 YENEEA. The CDR3 length is 16 residues. CDR3 nucleotides: TGTGCCAGCAGCTCCGGGACAGGGGGGATCCAAGAGACCCAGTACTTC. It yields the protein CASSSGTGGIQETQYF.

This clone came up once. The CDR3 DNA is TGTGCCAGCAGCTTGGCCCATGGGACAGGGATCCGATCCGGGGAGCTGTTTTTT. Its translation: CASSLAHGTGIRSGELFF. The chain is built from TRBV5-5 and TRBJ2-2, with TRBD1 identical over 9 bases. With 0 bases clipped from V and 6 bases from J, the junction kept 12 bases outside the gene matches. Looked up from germline, CDR1 is SGHKS and CDR2 is YYEKEE (reference sequence). This CDR3 contains 18 residues.

This chain uses TRBV4-3 with TRBJ1-6; 10 bases fit TRBD1. This CDR3 comprises 16 residues. Trimming took 4 bases from V and 5 from J; bases not matched to a gene: 5. Germline CDR1 LGHNA, CDR2 YSLEER. In DNA, the CDR3 is TGCGCCAGCAGCCTGGGACAGGGGAATAATAATTCACCCCTCCACTTT. Translating gives CASSLGQGNNNSPLHF.

The J gene is TRBJ2-2, the V gene TRBV19; D perhaps matches TRBD2 (5 bases). The CDR3 consists of 13 residues. With 4 bases removed from V and 6 bases from J, the gap between germline ends came to 9 bases. Germline CDR1 and CDR2: LNHDA and SQIVND (reference sequence). The CDR3 DNA reads as TGTGCCAGTAGTAGGGTGAGGGCCGGGGAGCTGTTTTTT. It is translated as CASSRVRAGELFF.